The 4 T cell receptor beta chains in this list originate from one sample, sequenced in a study of T cell repertoires in cytomegalovirus infection (dated by TCRdb to the late 2010s). Their specific antigens are unknown. Sequencer: Illumina HiSeq 1500. TCRdb passed the public sequencing reads through fastp at Q25 and MiXCR, retaining productive beta sequences. Entries are consolidated by CDR3 protein sequence, retaining the most common genes and DNA. In all, the sample holds 700,000 to 950,000 distinct CDR3 sequences, and approximately 32% of those were seen once. About an eighth of the sample belongs to the ten largest clones. The treatment or condition label, read with the paper, signifies: in vitro stimulation with specific CMV peptide epitopes to enrich CMV-specific T cells. The source was cultured CD8+ T cells from PBMCs, collected from culture after CMV antigen stimulation. The receptors were gathered from a human donor in good health (CMV status not recorded). Some clones in this sample may be carry-over from other donors' samples.

V is TRBV5-4 and J is TRBJ2-1; 13 positions match TRBD2. J lost 5 bases, V lost 7 bases, and 6 bases had no gene match. This CDR3 spans 15 amino acids. Germline V gives CDR1 SGHNT, CDR2 YYREEE (reference sequence). In DNA, the CDR3 is TGTGCCAGCTCCGGCGGGACTAGCGGGGACAATGAGCAGTTCTTC. It yields the protein CASSGGTSGDNEQFF.

Only a few counts were recorded for this clonotype. The chain recombines TRBV9 with TRBJ2-1, with 8 bases lining up with TRBD2. CDR3 length: 15 residues. In germline, CDR1 is SGDLS, CDR2 YYNGEE. V shed 0 bases, J shed 6 bases, and the junction held 5 bases outside the gene matches. The CDR3 DNA is TGTGCCAGCAGCGTAGATGCGGGGGGCGGCAATGAGCAGTTCTTC. Protein sequence: CASSVDAGGGNEQFF.

The chain uses TRBV7-6 and TRBJ2-6; either TRBD1 or TRBD2 may fit D (6 bases each). Trimming took 8 bases from V and 4 from J, leaving 9 bases between them. This CDR3 comprises 13 residues. Germline values: CDR1 SGHVS, CDR2 FNYEAQ. CDR3 sequence reads: CASSGAGANVLTF. In nucleotides, the CDR3 is TGTGCCAGCTCGGGGGCAGGGGCCAACGTCCTGACTTTC.

This clonotype was seen more than once but under ten times. The V call is TRBV28, the J call TRBJ1-5, with TRBD1 matching over 10 bases. The CDR3 spans 17 residues. CDR1 is MDHEN, CDR2 SYDVKM, per germline. J lost 0 bases, V lost 2 bases, and 4 bases had no gene match. The CDR3 is CASSLDRGPYSNQPQHF. In DNA, the CDR3 is TGTGCCAGCAGTTTAGACAGGGGGCCGTATAGCAATCAGCCCCAGCATTTT. Full variable domain (rest looked up from reference TRBV28 and TRBJ1-5): DVKVTQSSRYLVKRTGEKVFLECVQDMDHENMFWYRQDPGLGLRLIYFSYDVKMKEKGDIPEGYSVSREKKERFSLILESASTNQTSMYLCASSLDRGPYSNQPQHFGDGTRLSIL.